These 27 T cell receptor beta chains were all obtained from the same sample, sequenced in a study of T cell repertoires in cytomegalovirus infection. TCRdb recomputed calls from the reads with MiXCR, one row per CDR3 protein. The sample consists of about 320,000 distinct CDR3 sequences, 8% to 10% of them appearing once. Sequencing was done on a sample of PBMCs. All receptors derive from a human donor in good health (CMV status not recorded). Some clones in this sample may be carry-over from other donors' samples.

This clonotype was seen more than once but under ten times. The chain combines TRBV11-2 with TRBJ1-3; no clear D. In germline, CDR1 is SGHAT, CDR2 FQNNGV. The CDR3 runs 16 residues. The germline V and J ends were trimmed by 4 bases and 2 bases, with 15 bases remaining between them. The CDR3 spells CASSSLRTGTGNTIYF. In DNA form, the CDR3 reads TGTGCCAGCAGCTCCCTCCGGACGGGGACTGGAAACACCATATATTTT.

This clonotype was picked up many times. The rearrangement joins TRBV7-2 to TRBJ2-1, with 11 bases matching TRBD2. This CDR3 comprises 15 residues. Trimming cost V 5 bases and J 4 bases; bases outside gene matches: 4. The germline CDR1 and CDR2 sequences are SGHTA and FQGNSA. Here the CDR3 reads CASSPTSGMYNEQFF. The CDR3 DNA reads as TGTGCCAGCAGCCCGACTAGCGGGATGTACAATGAGCAGTTCTTC.

V usage is TRBV10-3 and J usage is TRBJ2-7; D gene ambiguous. CDR3 length: 15 amino acids. CDR1 is ENHRY and CDR2 is SYGVKD in the germline V gene. Trimming left V 0 bases short and J 2 bases short, with 11 bases between. The CDR3: CAISESTALTYEQYF. CDR3 bases: TGTGCCATCAGTGAGTCGACGGCTCTTACCTACGAGCAGTACTTC.

This clonotype was counted at least ten times. DNA for the CDR3: TGTGCCAGCAGCCCCCGGGGGGGGTCCCTTTTTGAGACCCAGTACTTC. As protein: CASSPRGGSLFETQYF. The genes are TRBV7-3 and TRBJ2-5; the match to TRBD2 covers 8 bases. The V gene end was trimmed by 5 bases and the J gene end by 5 bases; junction bases not matched to a gene: 13. Germline values: CDR1 SGHTA, CDR2 FQGTGA. The CDR3 contains 16 residues. Variable domain in full (rest from reference TRBV7-3 and TRBJ2-5): GAGVSQTPSNKVTEKGKYVELRCDPISGHTALYWYRQSLGQGPEFLIYFQGTGAADDSGLPNDRFFAVRPEGSVSTLKIQRTERGDSAVYLCASSPRGGSLFETQYFGPGTRLLVL.

V gene TRBV7-2 combines with J gene TRBJ1-2; no definite D call. Germline V gene lookup returns CDR1 SGHTA and CDR2 FQGNSA. The CDR3 runs to 13 residues. Trimming pared 5 bases from V and 2 bases from J, leaving 9 bases between. DNA of the CDR3: TGTGCCAGCAGCCCAACAGCAAACTATGGCTACACCTTC. Its protein is CASSPTANYGYTF.

V is TRBV28 and J is TRBJ2-3; D is uncertain. The CDR3 sequence is 13 residues long. Trimming removed 6 bases at V and 1 base at J, with 8 bases between. Germline V gives CDR1 MDHEN, CDR2 SYDVKM. The CDR3 coding sequence is TGTGCCAGCAGCCCCCCGGGCACAGATACGCAGTATTTT. It encodes CASSPPGTDTQYF.

The gene calls are TRBV4-3 and TRBJ2-3, with 8 bases aligning to TRBD2. Germline V gives CDR1 LGHNA, CDR2 YSLEER. CDR3 length: 17 amino acids. V lost 4 bases, J lost 4 bases, and 13 bases stayed unmatched. The CDR3 protein is CASSPSGTRKTADTQYF. The CDR3 nucleotides are TGCGCCAGCAGCCCCTCGGGGACTAGAAAAACCGCAGATACGCAGTATTTT.

This clonotype has a count of ten or more. V gene TRBV29-1 combines with J gene TRBJ2-5, with 7 nucleotides matching TRBD1. CDR1 is SQVTM, CDR2 ANQGSEA, per germline. This CDR3 spans 12 amino acids. V was pared by 8 bases and J by 5 bases, with 8 bases of the junction left unmatched. The CDR3 loop reads CSSDRAPETQYF. The CDR3 bases are TGCAGCTCTGACAGGGCCCCCGAGACCCAGTACTTC.

CDR3 DNA sequence: TGTGCCAGCAGCGTAGGGCCTCTAGGGCCCCAAGAGACCCAGTACTTC. Translating it yields CASSVGPLGPQETQYF. The chain is built from TRBV9 and TRBJ2-5; D gene uncertain. Trimming took off 0 bases at V and 1 base at J, with 13 bases between the two ends. Per the germline V gene, CDR1 is SGDLS and CDR2 is YYNGEE. The CDR3 extends over 16 amino acids.

Many counts were recorded for this clonotype. The rearrangement links TRBV12-3 or TRBV12-4 to TRBJ1-1; no firm D call. V was cut by 8 bases and J by 8 bases, with 12 bases left in between. This CDR3 is 11 amino acids long. Here the CDR3 DNA reads TGTGCCAGCGCGATTGGGCCAGAAGCTTTCTTT. Translation: CASAIGPEAFF.

This sequence joins TRBV4-1 and TRBJ1-3, with no clear D. The CDR3 contains 16 residues. V was trimmed by 4 bases and J by 0 bases, leaving 13 bases between them. CDR1 MGHRA and CDR2 YSYEKL come from the germline V gene. This chain's CDR3 is CASSLFGRYSGNTIYF. CDR3 coding DNA: TGCGCCAGCAGCCTCTTCGGACGATACTCTGGAAACACCATATATTTT.

This clonotype was observed a few times. The rearrangement joins TRBV9 to TRBJ2-3; 7 bases align to TRBD2. V lost 0 bases to trimming and J lost 5 bases; unmatched junction nucleotides: 9. Germline CDR1 is SGDLS and CDR2 is YYNGEE. The CDR3 length is 16 residues. The CDR3 nucleotides read TGTGCCAGCAGCGTAGACTCGCGGGAGAGGGGAGATACGCAGTATTTT. Protein sequence: CASSVDSRERGDTQYF.

This chain links TRBV6-5 with TRBJ1-5; weak D call: TRBD1 (5 bases). CDR1 MNHEY and CDR2 SVGAGI come from the germline V gene. The V gene lost 8 bases and the J gene lost 4 bases, with 15 bases spanning the gap. The CDR3 covers 14 residues. CDR3 protein: CASRNPSGNQPQHF. Written as DNA, the CDR3 is TGTGCCAGCCGGAATCCCTCAGGGAATCAGCCCCAGCATTTT.

The chain's CDR3 is CAIKGGDSNQPQHF. In DNA form, the CDR3 reads TGTGCCATTAAAGGGGGGGATAGCAATCAGCCCCAGCATTTT. V gene TRBV10-3 combines with J gene TRBJ1-5; D may be TRBD1 (6 bases). The CDR3 has 14 residues. Germline V gene lookup returns CDR1 ENHRY and CDR2 SYGVKD. Trimming stripped 9 bases from V and 0 bases from J, with 12 bases between.

This clonotype was seen ten or more times. DNA of the CDR3: TGTGCCAGCAGCCAAAGTGGACAGAAAGAGACCCAGTACTTC. The encoded protein is CASSQSGQKETQYF. The rearrangement joins TRBV7-6 to TRBJ2-5; a weak D match, TRBD1 (6 bases). V lost 5 bases and J 3 bases, leaving 13 bases between the germline ends. Germline V gene lookup returns CDR1 SGHVS and CDR2 FNYEAQ. There are 14 residues in the CDR3.

This chain links TRBV7-4 with TRBJ2-3; TRBD2 matches at 7 bases. This CDR3 comprises 15 residues. The V gene end was trimmed by 1 base and the J gene end by 4 bases; junction bases not matched to a gene: 5. CDR1 is SGHVT and CDR2 is SQSDAQ in the germline V gene. In DNA, the CDR3 is TGTGCCAGCAGCTTAGGCGGGGGTACGGCAGATACGCAGTATTTT. Its protein product is CASSLGGGTADTQYF.

The chain carries TRBV29-1 and TRBJ2-7; either TRBD1 or TRBD2 may supply D (5 bases each). Trimming left V 1 base short and J 7 bases short, with 14 bases between. Germline CDR1 and CDR2: SQVTM and ANQGSEA. CDR3 size: 13 residues. CDR3 sequence: CSVEGTHTGEQYF. CDR3 sequence (DNA): TGCAGCGTTGAAGGGACACATACGGGAGAGCAGTACTTC.

This rearrangement joins TRBV15 to TRBJ2-7; D might be TRBD1 or TRBD2, each matching 7 bases. Looked up from germline, CDR1 is LNHNV and CDR2 is YYDKDF (reference sequence). The CDR3 has 15 residues. V lost 4 bases and J 0 bases, leaving 13 bases between the germline ends. The CDR3 DNA follows: TGTGCCACCAGCACTGGGGGGGACAGCTCCTACGAGCAGTACTTC. As protein: CATSTGGDSSYEQYF.

This clonotype turned up a few times. This rearrangement joins TRBV5-1 to TRBJ1-6; D possibly corresponds to TRBD1 (5 bases). The V gene lost 4 bases and the J gene lost 7 bases, with 18 bases spanning the gap. The germline V gene has CDR1 SGHRS and CDR2 YFSETQ. This CDR3 region has 16 residues. The CDR3 loop reads CASSGPLGEENSPLHF. The CDR3 bases are TGCGCCAGCAGCGGCCCTCTGGGGGAAGAAAATTCACCCCTCCACTTT.

The chain carries TRBV19 and TRBJ2-1, with 7 bases identical to TRBD1. Trimming removed 6 bases from V and 2 bases from J; junction bases left unmatched: 4. Germline V lookup: CDR1 LNHDA, CDR2 SQIVND (reference sequence). This CDR3 contains 14 residues. In DNA, the CDR3 is TGTGCCAGTAGCAAGGGACAGACCTACAATGAGCAGTTCTTC. This codes for CASSKGQTYNEQFF.

V gene TRBV3-1 combines with J gene TRBJ2-7; D tentatively reads TRBD1 or TRBD2 (6 bases each). V gave up 4 bases and J gave up 2 bases, with 12 bases separating them. The CDR3 length is 14 residues. Germline loops: CDR1 LGHDT, CDR2 YNNKEL (reference sequence). The CDR3 coding sequence is TGTGCCAGCAGCCGAGGGGGACTGACCTACGAGCAGTACTTC. Encoded protein: CASSRGGLTYEQYF.

This clonotype was picked up a small number of times. The chain uses TRBV4-1 and TRBJ2-7; either TRBD1 or TRBD2 may supply D (6 bases each). The CDR3 spans 13 residues. V lost 0 bases and J lost 4, with 7 bases in between. CDR1 is MGHRA and CDR2 is YSYEKL in the germline V gene. Written as DNA, the CDR3 is TGCGCCAGCAGCCAAGAAGGGGGGTACGAGCAGTACTTC. Residues: CASSQEGGYEQYF.

The table lists this clonotype with many counts. The chain recombines TRBV7-2 with TRBJ2-2; no definite D call. The length of the CDR3 is 15 residues. Germline CDR1 reads SGHTA; CDR2 reads FQGNSA. Trimming removed 5 bases from V and 4 bases from J, with 14 bases in between. The CDR3 spells CASSPDLSRTGELFF. The DNA of the CDR3 is TGTGCCAGCAGCCCCGACCTTTCGCGCACCGGGGAGCTGTTTTTT. Drawing the rest from reference TRBV7-2 and TRBJ2-2, the complete variable domain is GAGVSQSPSNKVTEKGKDVELRCDPISGHTALYWYRQSLGQGLEFLIYFQGNSAPDKSGLPSDRFSAERTGGSVSTLTIQRTQQEDSAVYLCASSPDLSRTGELFFGEGSRLTVL.

This chain links TRBV7-8 with TRBJ1-2; no reliable D call. The CDR3 extends over 15 amino acids. The ends were cut back, 1 base at V and 6 bases at J, with 15 bases in the middle. The germline CDR1 and CDR2 sequences are SGHVS and FQNEAQ. The CDR3 loop is CASSLGPFFPDGYTF. DNA of the CDR3: TGTGCCAGCAGCTTAGGACCCTTCTTCCCGGATGGCTACACCTTC.

The chain carries TRBV11-2 and TRBJ2-2; 10 bases agree with TRBD2. Germline trimming cut 5 bases from V and 5 bases from J; bases unmatched to any gene: 5. Germline V CDR1 and CDR2: SGHAT, FQNNGV. CDR3 size: 15 residues. CDR3 nucleotides: TGTGCCAGCAGCCGAGCGGGGGGGCGAACCGGGGAGCTGTTTTTT. Protein sequence: CASSRAGGRTGELFF. Based on the CDR3 plus reference TRBV11-2 and TRBJ2-2, the full variable domain is EAGVAQSPRYKIIEKRQSVAFWCNPISGHATLYWYQQILGQGPKLLIQFQNNGVVDDSQLPKDRFSAERLKGVDSTLKIQPAKLEDSAVYLCASSRAGGRTGELFFGEGSRLTVL.

This clonotype has ten or more counts. This rearrangement joins TRBV20-1 to TRBJ1-6; maybe TRBD1 (5 bases). This CDR3 spans 15 amino acids. The germline V gene has CDR1 DFQATT and CDR2 SNEGSKA (reference sequence). V lost 5 bases and J 0 bases, leaving 11 bases between the germline ends. The CDR3 protein is CSAGVGGSYNSPLHF. The CDR3 DNA is TGCAGTGCTGGGGTGGGGGGCTCCTATAATTCACCCCTCCACTTT.

This clonotype was picked up a small number of times. The rearrangement links TRBV2 to TRBJ1-1; D ambiguous. Per germline, CDR1 SNHLY and CDR2 FYNNEI. Trimming cost V 10 bases and J 3 bases, with 12 bases left between them. The length of the CDR3 is 12 residues. The CDR3: CATQRSYTEAFF. The CDR3 coding sequence is TGTGCCACCCAAAGAAGCTACACTGAAGCTTTCTTT.